Below are 18 T cell receptor beta chains sequenced from a single sample in a study of graft-versus-host responses after intestinal transplantation. The antigens these receptors bind are not known. Method: immunoSEQ multiplex PCR; TCRdb's copy keeps in-frame clones and lacks some. The sample lists roughly 85,000 clones, around 90% occurring once. The source was unstimulated CD8+ T cells sorted from spleen or lymph node cells, collected before transplant. The receptors derive from a human donor who was the organ donor for an intestinal transplant.

This rearrangement joins TRBV4-1 to TRBJ2-7; 7 nucleotides agree with TRBD1. V lost 0 bases and J lost 4; bases outside the gene matches: 12. The CDR3 totals 17 residues. CDR1 is MGHRA, CDR2 YSYEKL, per germline. The CDR3 here is CASSQDRNRGMLYEQYF. As DNA, the CDR3 is TGCGCCAGCAGCCAAGATCGTAACAGGGGTATGTTGTACGAGCAGTACTTC.

V gene TRBV4-2 combines with J gene TRBJ1-5; D gene unclear. The CDR3 loop spans 14 amino acids. Germline-derived CDR1 and CDR2 are LGHNA and YNFKEQ. Between the trimmed V and J ends, which lost 1 base and 2 bases, there was a span of 6 bases. The CDR3 is CASSQGMGNQPQHF. The DNA for the CDR3 is TGTGCCAGCAGCCAAGGCATGGGCAATCAGCCCCAGCATTTT.

The genes are TRBV5-5 and TRBJ1-1, with 10 nucleotides matching TRBD1. The length of the CDR3 is 14 residues. V lost 3 bases and J lost 8; bases outside the gene matches: 7. Germline CDR1 is SGHKS and CDR2 is YYEKEE (reference sequence). CDR3 in amino acids: CASSSPTGGPEAFF. CDR3 DNA: TGTGCCAGCAGCTCCCCGACAGGGGGCCCGGAAGCTTTCTTT.

This chain links TRBV9 with TRBJ2-7; 7 bases line up with TRBD2. Germline values: CDR1 SGDLS, CDR2 YYNGEE. The CDR3 contains 14 residues. Losses at the gene ends were 3 bases for V and 6 bases for J; bases not matched to a gene: 9. DNA of the CDR3: TGTGCCAGCAGCGCCCCGGGACTACCGGGCGAGCAGTACTTC. Translation gives CASSAPGLPGEQYF.

The V gene is TRBV7-8, the J gene TRBJ2-3, with D possibly matching TRBD1 (5 bases). The CDR3 is 14 residues long. The germline CDR1 and CDR2 sequences are SGHVS and FQNEAQ. V was clipped by 3 bases and J by 0 bases, with 7 bases between them. CDR3 nucleotides: TGTGCCAGCAGCTTGGACATGAGCACAGATACGCAGTATTTT. Translated, it gives CASSLDMSTDTQYF.

J is TRBJ2-5 and V is TRBV2; 15 nucleotides align to TRBD2. The CDR3 sequence is 15 residues long. V lost 4 bases, J lost 5 bases, and 2 bases stayed unmatched. Germline CDR1 and CDR2: SNHLY and FYNNEI. CDR3 coding DNA: TGTGCCAGCAGTGGGACTAGCGGGGGGGACGAGACCCAGTACTTC. This translates into CASSGTSGGDETQYF. Looking up the rest from reference TRBV2 and TRBJ2-5 gives the full variable domain: EPEVTQTPSHQVTQMGQEVILRCVPISNHLYFYWYRQILGQKVEFLVSFYNNEISEKSEIFDDQFSVERPDGSNFTLKIRSTKLEDSAMYFCASSGTSGGDETQYFGPGTRLLVL.

The CDR3 region is CASSDLQRDQPQHF. The CDR3 DNA sequence: TGTGCCAGCAGTGACCTCCAACGAGACCAGCCCCAGCATTTT. The rearrangement links TRBV25-1 to TRBJ1-5; D is unclear. Germline CDR1 is MGHDK and CDR2 is SYGVNS. Trimming removed 3 bases at V and 7 bases at J, with 13 bases between. CDR3 length: 14 amino acids.

This chain joins TRBV6-6 and TRBJ2-1; D gene uncertain. The CDR3 is 15 residues long. V shed 7 bases and J shed 9 bases, with 22 bases lying between them. Germline V CDR1 and CDR2: MNHNY, SVGAGI (reference sequence). The CDR3 nucleotides are TGTGCCAGCAACGACCCCAACAGCCACCCCGTTGAGCAGTTCTTC. This codes for CASNDPNSHPVEQFF.

V and J are TRBV5-1 and TRBJ1-4; D might be TRBD1 (5 bases). The CDR3 has 15 amino acids. Trimming took off 0 bases at V and 3 bases at J, with 9 bases between the two ends. Germline lookup yields CDR1 SGHRS and CDR2 YFSETQ. In DNA, the CDR3 is TGCGCCAGCAGCTTGGGTGTGACAGCTAATGAAAAACTGTTTTTT. It encodes CASSLGVTANEKLFF.

This rearrangement joins TRBV2 to TRBJ1-5, with TRBD1 as a possible D gene (6 bases). Germline CDR1 reads SNHLY; CDR2 reads FYNNEI. This CDR3 is 14 amino acids long. Trimming removed 9 bases at V and 0 bases at J, with 12 bases between. This chain's CDR3 is CASGTTVSNQPQHF. DNA of the CDR3: TGTGCCAGTGGGACAACAGTTAGCAATCAGCCCCAGCATTTT.

The rearrangement links TRBV6-1 to TRBJ2-5, with D maybe TRBD2 (6 bases). The CDR3 loop spans 16 amino acids. Per the germline V gene, CDR1 is MNHNS and CDR2 is SASEGT. Trimming left V 3 bases short and J 0 bases short, with 14 bases between. CDR3: CASSDRERTYQETQYF. DNA for the CDR3: TGTGCCAGCAGTGACCGGGAGAGAACGTACCAAGAGACCCAGTACTTC.

Comments on this clone: The junction and the germline gene differ at one end; a read error may be behind it. V usage is TRBV5-1 and J usage is TRBJ2-2; D not certain. Germline V gene sequence: CDR1 SGHRS, CDR2 YFSETQ. The CDR3 consists of 13 residues. The CDR3 is CASSLGSSLHLVF. In DNA form, the CDR3 reads TGCGCCAGCAGTCTTGGCTCCTCCCTCCATTTAGTTTTT.

This clone was recorded only once. The CDR3 protein is CASSVALGSYEQYF. DNA of the CDR3: TGTGCCAGCAGCGTAGCCTTGGGGTCCTACGAGCAGTACTTC. J is TRBJ2-7 and V is TRBV9; no clear D gene. The CDR3 covers 14 residues. Germline lookup yields CDR1 SGDLS and CDR2 YYNGEE. Trimming shortened V by 0 bases and J by 1 base, and 8 bases separated the two germline ends.

The chain joins TRBV10-3 to TRBJ2-7, with 10 bases aligning to TRBD2. V dropped 9 bases and J dropped 5; count of bases not matched to a gene: 13. From germline, CDR1 is ENHRY and CDR2 SYGVKD. This CDR3 spans 15 amino acids. The DNA of the CDR3 is TGTGCCATATCCGAGGGACTAGCGTCCGGGGACGAGCAGTACTTC. Amino acid sequence: CAISEGLASGDEQYF.

CDR3 bases: TGTGCCAGCAGCGGGACGGTTCATACGCAGTATTTT. This gives the protein CASSGTVHTQYF. This chain joins TRBV7-9 and TRBJ2-3; D is perhaps TRBD1 or TRBD2 (5 bases each). Trimming cost V 5 bases and J 7 bases, with 10 bases left between them. Per germline, CDR1 SEHNR and CDR2 FQNEAQ (reference sequence). The CDR3 has 12 residues.

CDR3 loop: CASREHGLNTEAFF. The CDR3 DNA sequence: TGTGCCAGCAGAGAGCACGGGCTGAACACTGAAGCTTTCTTT. The chain employs TRBV5-4 and TRBJ1-1; no definite D call. Germline V gene lookup returns CDR1 SGHNT and CDR2 YYREEE (reference sequence). The V end lost 5 bases, the J end lost 0 bases, and 11 bases lay between the germline ends. There are 14 residues in the CDR3.

The gene calls are TRBV11-2 and TRBJ2-1; D possibly corresponds to TRBD2 (5 bases). V lost 5 bases and J 3 bases, leaving 11 bases between the germline ends. Germline V lookup: CDR1 SGHAT, CDR2 FQNNGV. This CDR3 has 14 residues. This chain's CDR3 is CASSPPADYNEQFF. In DNA form, the CDR3 reads TGTGCCAGCAGCCCACCAGCGGACTACAATGAGCAGTTCTTC.

The chain recombines TRBV13 with TRBJ2-1, with D hard to call. With 0 bases removed from V and 7 bases from J, the gap between germline ends came to 4 bases. The CDR3 loop spans 12 amino acids. Germline V gene lookup returns CDR1 PRHDT and CDR2 FYEKMQ (reference sequence). CDR3 loop: CASSLGWNEQFF. CDR3 nucleotides: TGTGCCAGCAGCTTAGGGTGGAATGAGCAGTTCTTC.